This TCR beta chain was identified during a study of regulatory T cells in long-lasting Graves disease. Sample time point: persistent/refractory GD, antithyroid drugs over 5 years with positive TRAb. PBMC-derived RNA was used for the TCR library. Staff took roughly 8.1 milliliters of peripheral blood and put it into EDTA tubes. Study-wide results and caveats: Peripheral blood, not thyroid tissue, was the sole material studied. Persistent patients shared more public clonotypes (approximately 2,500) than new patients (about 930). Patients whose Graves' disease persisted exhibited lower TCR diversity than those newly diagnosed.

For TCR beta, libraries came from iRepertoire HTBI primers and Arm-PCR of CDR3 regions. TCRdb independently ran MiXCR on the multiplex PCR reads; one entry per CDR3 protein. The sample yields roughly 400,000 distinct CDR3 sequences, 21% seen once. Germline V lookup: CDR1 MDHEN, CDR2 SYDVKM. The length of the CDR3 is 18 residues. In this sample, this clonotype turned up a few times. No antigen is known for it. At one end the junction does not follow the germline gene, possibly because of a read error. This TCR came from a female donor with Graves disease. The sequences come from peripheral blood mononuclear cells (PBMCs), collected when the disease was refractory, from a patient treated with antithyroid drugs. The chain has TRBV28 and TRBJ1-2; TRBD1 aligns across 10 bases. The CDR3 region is CASSLRGTGVSWDYGHTF. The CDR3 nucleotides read TGTGCCAGCAGTTTGAGGGGGACAGGGGTTTCCTGGGACTATGGCCACACCTTC.